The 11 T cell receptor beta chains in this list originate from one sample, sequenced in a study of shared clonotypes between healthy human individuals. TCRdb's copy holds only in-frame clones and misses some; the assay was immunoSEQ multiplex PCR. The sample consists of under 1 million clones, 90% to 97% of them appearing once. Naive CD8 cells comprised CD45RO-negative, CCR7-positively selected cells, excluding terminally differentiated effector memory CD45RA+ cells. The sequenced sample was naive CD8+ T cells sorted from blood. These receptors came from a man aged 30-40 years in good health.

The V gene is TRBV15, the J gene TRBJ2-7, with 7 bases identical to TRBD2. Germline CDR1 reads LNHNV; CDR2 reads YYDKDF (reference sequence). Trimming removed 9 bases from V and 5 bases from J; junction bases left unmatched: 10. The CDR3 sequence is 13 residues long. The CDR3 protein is CATRAFSGDEQYF. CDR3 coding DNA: TGTGCCACTAGGGCCTTCAGCGGGGACGAGCAGTACTTC.

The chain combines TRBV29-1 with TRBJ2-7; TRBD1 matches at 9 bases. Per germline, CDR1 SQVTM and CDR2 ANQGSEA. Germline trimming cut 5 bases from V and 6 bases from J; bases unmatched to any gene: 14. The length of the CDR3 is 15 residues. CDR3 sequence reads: CSVRTSMGTGLEQYF. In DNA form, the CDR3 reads TGCAGCGTTCGTACCTCAATGGGGACAGGGCTCGAGCAGTACTTC.

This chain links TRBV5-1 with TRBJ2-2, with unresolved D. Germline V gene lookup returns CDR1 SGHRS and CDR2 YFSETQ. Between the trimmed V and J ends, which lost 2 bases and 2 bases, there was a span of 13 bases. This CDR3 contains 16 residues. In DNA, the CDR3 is TGCGCCAGCAGCTTACTTACGGCGTCTAACACCGGGGAGCTGTTTTTT. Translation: CASSLLTASNTGELFF.

This chain's CDR3 is CALFARATNKPYF. The CDR3 DNA reads TGTGCCCTCTTCGCCCGGGCGACAAATAAACCGTATTTT. The chain combines TRBV2 with TRBJ2-3; no reliable D call. Germline values: CDR1 SNHLY, CDR2 FYNNEI. The CDR3 sequence is 13 residues long. Trimming shortened V by 11 bases and J by 14 bases, and 26 bases separated the two germline ends. Full variable domain (missing parts from reference TRBV2 and TRBJ2-3): EPEVTQTPSHQVTQMGQEVILRCVPISNHLYFYWYRQILGQKVEFLVSFYNNEISEKSEIFDDQFSVERPDGSNFTLKIRSTKLEDSAMYFCALFARATNKPYFGPGTRLTVL.

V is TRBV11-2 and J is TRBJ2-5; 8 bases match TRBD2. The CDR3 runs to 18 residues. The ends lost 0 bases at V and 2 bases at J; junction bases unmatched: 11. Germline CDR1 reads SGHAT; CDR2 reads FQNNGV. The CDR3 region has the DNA TGTGCCAGCAGCTTAGACCCTGAGAAAGCGGGAGTTCAAGAGACCCAGTACTTC. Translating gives CASSLDPEKAGVQETQYF.

The CDR3 bases are TGCGCCAGCAGCCAGGAGACAGGGATCAACGAGCAGTACTTC. Translation gives CASSQETGINEQYF. V gene TRBV4-3 combines with J gene TRBJ2-7; 7 bases agree with TRBD1. Germline lookup yields CDR1 LGHNA and CDR2 YSLEER. Unmatched junction bases numbered 7, after V lost 3 bases and J lost 5 bases. The CDR3 has 14 amino acids.

For the CDR3, the DNA is TGTGCCAGCAGTGAAAGTATTGGGAGTAGCGAGACCCAGTACTTC. Amino acids: CASSESIGSSETQYF. The rearrangement joins TRBV6-1 to TRBJ2-5; a possible D gene is TRBD2 (5 bases). The germline V and J ends were trimmed by 2 bases and 5 bases, with 15 bases remaining between them. This CDR3 comprises 15 residues. Germline V lookup: CDR1 MNHNS, CDR2 SASEGT.

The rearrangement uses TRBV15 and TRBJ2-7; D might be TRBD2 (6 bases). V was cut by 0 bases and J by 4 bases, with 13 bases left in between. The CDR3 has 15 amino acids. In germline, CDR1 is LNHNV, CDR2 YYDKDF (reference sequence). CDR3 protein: CATSRDSGTTYEQYF. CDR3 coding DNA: TGTGCCACCAGCAGAGATAGCGGCACCACGTACGAGCAGTACTTC.

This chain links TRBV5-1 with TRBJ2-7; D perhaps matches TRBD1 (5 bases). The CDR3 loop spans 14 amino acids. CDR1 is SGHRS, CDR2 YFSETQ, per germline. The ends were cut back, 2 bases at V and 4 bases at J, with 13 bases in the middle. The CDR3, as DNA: TGCGCCAGCAGCTTTGCAGGGCATTCGTACGAGCAGTACTTC. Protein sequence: CASSFAGHSYEQYF.

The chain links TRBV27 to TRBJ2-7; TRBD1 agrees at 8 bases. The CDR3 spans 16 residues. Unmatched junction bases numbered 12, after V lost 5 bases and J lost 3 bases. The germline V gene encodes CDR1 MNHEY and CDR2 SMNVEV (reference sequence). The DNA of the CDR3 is TGTGCCAGCAGTATCTCAAGGACAGGGTTCAGCTACGAGCAGTACTTC. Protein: CASSISRTGFSYEQYF.

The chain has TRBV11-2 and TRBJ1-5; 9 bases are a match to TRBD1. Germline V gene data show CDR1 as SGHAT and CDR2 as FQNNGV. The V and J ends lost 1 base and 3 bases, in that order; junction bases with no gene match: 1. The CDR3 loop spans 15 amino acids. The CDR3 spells CASSLGTGDNQPQHF. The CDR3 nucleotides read TGTGCCAGCAGCTTAGGGACAGGGGACAATCAGCCCCAGCATTTT.